Sequencing of this T cell receptor beta chain was carried out in a study of T cell responses to AZD1222 COVID-19 vaccine. General observations from the study: The donors showed a predominance of white British ancestry and of females, with possible underestimation of clonal diversity. After two AZD1222 doses, spike-specific TCR breadth and depth rose versus day 0. Baseline serostatus was positive in only a handful of AZD1222 recipients.

TCRdb's table, derived via immunoSEQ multiplex PCR, lists solely in-frame clones and lacks some. The data hold about 69,000 clones, with around 78% observed a single time. Analysis merged second doses at about 4 or about 12 weeks. Looked up from germline, CDR1 is SGHRS and CDR2 is YFSETQ. CDR3 length equals 14 residues. With 2 bases clipped from V and 7 bases from J, the junction kept 8 bases outside the gene matches. Comment on this clone: As yet, its antigen is unknown.

This sample comprised peripheral blood, obtained 28 days after the second AZD1222 dose. The receptor was derived from an adult who received the AZD1222 COVID-19 vaccine. The chain links TRBV5-1 to TRBJ1-2; 7 bases are a match to TRBD1. The CDR3 bases are TGCGCCAGCAGCTTACGACAGGGAGAGAGTGGCTACACCTTC. This codes for CASSLRQGESGYTF.